Listed below are T cell receptor beta chains from one sample, sequenced in a study of graft-versus-host responses after intestinal transplantation. The assay was immunoSEQ multiplex PCR, and TCRdb's table has in-frame clones only and misses some. This table holds about 15,000 clones, about 89% found once. The sample consisted of bone marrow, taken approximately 130 days after intestinal transplantation. The receptor set was obtained from a human patient who received an intestinal transplant, so some T cells may come from the graft donor. Both conserved end residues are part of each CDR3. Each record gives: V gene, J gene, CDR3 protein.

>TRBV19|TRBJ1-2
CASTPTGNPSGYTF
>TRBV7-5|TRBJ2-6
CARSARSRQSRANVLTF
>TRBV19|TRBJ1-1
CASSLVFPGGEAFF
>TRBV28|TRBJ2-2
CASSFGTNTGELFF
>TRBV19|TRBJ2-7
CASSIVVGDRVYEQYF
>TRBV27|TRBJ2-2
CAGRLRQANTGELFF
>TRBV6-5|TRBJ1-4
CASSYSYGNEKLFF
>TRBV28|TRBJ2-7
CASSLFHLGVVYF
>TRBV9|.
CASSVLSGARNEQYF
>TRBV5-6|TRBJ1-1
CASSRAREERLEAFF
>TRBV7-9|TRBJ1-2
CASSLAAFYGYTF
>TRBV19|TRBJ1-1
CASSAAGTGGLNTEAFF
>TRBV5-6|TRBJ1-1
CASSLVLDRSEAFF
>TRBV21-1|TRBJ1-2
CASSKGTGNYGYTF
>TRBV27|TRBJ2-5
CASSLWRGETQYF
>TRBV14|TRBJ2-1
CASSQHPGPPRNEQFF
>TRBV28|TRBJ1-3
CASTNRGPGTSGNTIYF
>TRBV27|TRBJ2-3
CASSFEAGITDTQYF
>TRBV5-1|TRBJ1-1
CASSPSIINTEAFF
>TRBV15|TRBJ2-1
CATSRTRLAGYNEQFF
>TRBV10-2|TRBJ2-3
CASSPRDRSTDTQYF
>TRBV7-3|TRBJ2-1
CASSLGFRSSGSLDSSYNEQFF
>TRBV5-6|TRBJ2-2
CASSLGLAGNTGELFF
>TRBV18|TRBJ1-4
CASSPATNEKLFF
>TRBV7-9|TRBJ2-2
CASSLYRGANTGELFF
>TRBV9|TRBJ2-6
CASSLIGRDTGANVLTF
>TRBV19|TRBJ2-7
CASSIFHLYEQYF
>TRBV19|TRBJ2-7
CASSLTADYEQYF
>TRBV10-3|TRBJ2-3
CAIRPSGRAEVMDTQYF
>TRBV21-1|TRBJ1-6
CASGGEGNSPLHF
>TRBV2|TRBJ2-7
CASSERNSAYEQYF
>TRBV2|TRBJ1-1
CASRQGPNTEAFF
>TRBV28|TRBJ2-2
CASSLGDIQAGELFF
>TRBV11-1|TRBJ1-1
CASSRTGGGTEAFF
>TRBV4-1|TRBJ2-7
CASSQRTSGSYEQYF
>TRBV7-3|TRBJ2-2
CASSFTAGQGNTGELFF